These 23 T cell receptor beta chains were sequenced from one sample in a study of glioma-infiltrating T cells after dendritic cell vaccination. TCRdb's table, derived via immunoSEQ multiplex PCR, lists solely in-frame clones and lacks some. The repertoire consists of tens of thousands of clones, with about 79% occurring once and the leading ten covering approximately 15%. Regarding time point: after dendritic cell vaccination, including at tumor progression/relapse. This specimen was blood, taken after dendritic cell vaccination. These receptors originate from a human donor with glioblastoma.

The chain employs TRBV7-9 and TRBJ2-7; D perhaps matches TRBD1 (7 bases). Trimming removed 4 bases from V and 0 bases from J, with 10 bases in between. The germline gives CDR1 SEHNR, CDR2 FQNEAQ (reference sequence). The CDR3 totals 14 residues. CDR3 sequence: CASSSRGVSYEQYF. CDR3 DNA: TGTGCCAGCAGCTCCAGGGGGGTCTCCTACGAGCAGTACTTC.

The count of this clone is one. The gene calls are TRBV27 and TRBJ1-5; TRBD1 matches at 10 bases. The CDR3 spans 14 residues. CDR1 and CDR2 from the germline V gene are MNHEY and SMNVEV (reference sequence). The V segment lost 7 bases and the J segment 7 bases; nucleotides outside the gene matches: 7. The CDR3 DNA is TGTGCCAGCAATCGACAGGGGGCCTTCCAGCCCCAGCATTTT. This gives the protein CASNRQGAFQPQHF.

The chain links TRBV30 to TRBJ2-2; D is perhaps TRBD1 (6 bases). The V end was cut by 0 bases, the J end by 6 bases, with 11 bases between. Per the germline V gene, CDR1 is GTSNPN and CDR2 is SVGIG (reference sequence). The CDR3 is 14 amino acids. The CDR3, as DNA: TGTGCCTGGAGTGTAGTTAAGGGGGCCGGGGAGCTGTTTTTT. Protein sequence: CAWSVVKGAGELFF.

This rearrangement joins TRBV18 to TRBJ2-6; D gene unclear. The germline V gene has CDR1 KGHSH and CDR2 LQKENI. V was cut by 3 bases and J by 1 base, with 7 bases left in between. CDR3 length: 15 amino acids. The CDR3, as DNA: TGTGCCAGCTCACCTACAGATTCTGGGGCCAACGTCCTGACTTTC. It codes for CASSPTDSGANVLTF.

The rearrangement uses TRBV4-1 and TRBJ1-2; D may be TRBD1 (5 bases). Trimming took 0 bases from V and 4 from J, leaving 12 bases between them. The CDR3 sequence is 15 residues long. Per the germline V gene, CDR1 is MGHRA and CDR2 is YSYEKL. The CDR3 protein is CASSQEEGDGYGYTF. In DNA form, the CDR3 reads TGCGCCAGCAGCCAAGAAGAAGGGGATGGCTATGGCTACACCTTC.

The rearrangement uses TRBV2 and TRBJ2-1; possibly TRBD1 for D (6 bases). The CDR3 totals 14 residues. V gave up 7 bases and J gave up 5 bases, with 15 bases separating them. In germline, CDR1 is SNHLY, CDR2 FYNNEI. The CDR3 reads CASIEKTGHNEQFF. The CDR3 bases are TGTGCCAGCATCGAGAAGACAGGTCACAATGAGCAGTTCTTC.

This chain links TRBV30 with TRBJ2-5; D possibly corresponds to TRBD2 (6 bases). The CDR3 spans 16 residues. CDR1 and CDR2 (germline): GTSNPN, SVGIG (reference sequence). Deletions cut 0 bases from V and 5 bases from J, with 19 bases between. The CDR3 DNA is TGTGCCTGGAGTGTTTCCCCCAGCGTAGCGGCCGAGACCCAGTACTTC. Its protein is CAWSVSPSVAAETQYF.

The genes are TRBV19 and TRBJ1-1; 9 bases align to TRBD1. The germline gives CDR1 LNHDA, CDR2 SQIVND (reference sequence). Trimming cost V 7 bases and J 1 base; bases outside gene matches: 16. The length of the CDR3 is 18 residues. This chain's CDR3 is CASTPLSGQGLSNTEAFF. In nucleotides, the CDR3 is TGTGCCAGTACTCCTCTATCTGGACAGGGGCTTTCGAACACTGAAGCTTTCTTT.

The chain uses TRBV6-5 and TRBJ1-6; D not certain. In germline, CDR1 is MNHEY, CDR2 SVGAGI. Between the trimmed V and J ends, which lost 8 bases and 8 bases, there was a span of 10 bases. There are 12 residues in the CDR3. The CDR3 protein is CASGPVDSPLHF. The CDR3 nucleotides read TGTGCCAGCGGGCCGGTGGATTCACCCCTCCACTTT.

The chain couples TRBV7-9 to TRBJ1-1, with 7 bases fitting TRBD1. V shed 5 bases and J 6 bases; nucleotides not matched to a gene: 3. Germline lookup yields CDR1 SEHNR and CDR2 FQNEAQ (reference sequence). The CDR3 loop spans 12 amino acids. Here the CDR3 reads CASSLGQAEAFF. The CDR3 DNA reads as TGTGCCAGCAGCCTAGGACAGGCTGAAGCTTTCTTT.

J is TRBJ1-1 and V is TRBV7-9; 11 bases fit TRBD1. Looked up from germline, CDR1 is SEHNR and CDR2 is FQNEAQ (reference sequence). V was clipped by 5 bases and J by 11 bases; unmatched bases: 16. The CDR3 runs to 16 residues. Written as DNA, the CDR3 is TGTGCCAGCAGCCAATCCCTCGGACAGGGGGCATCGGGGGCTTTCTTT. Translated: CASSQSLGQGASGAFF.

This sequence joins TRBV27 and TRBJ1-1; D remains unclear. Trimming took off 5 bases at V and 3 bases at J, with 13 bases between the two ends. CDR1 is MNHEY, CDR2 SMNVEV, per germline (reference sequence). There are 14 residues in the CDR3. CDR3 DNA: TGTGCCAGCAGTCCGGGGTCCGGGGACACTGAAGCTTTCTTT. This translates into CASSPGSGDTEAFF.

This clone has just a few counts. The CDR3 DNA is TGTGCCAGCAGTCGACCGGGACAGTTGAATCAGCCCCAGCATTTT. It is translated as CASSRPGQLNQPQHF. The chain recombines TRBV6-6 with TRBJ1-5, with TRBD1 matching over 7 bases. This CDR3 spans 15 amino acids. V dropped 5 bases and J dropped 4; count of bases not matched to a gene: 8. From germline, CDR1 is MNHNY and CDR2 SVGAGI (reference sequence).

The J gene is TRBJ2-7, the V gene TRBV2; D is perhaps TRBD1 (5 bases). Germline loops: CDR1 SNHLY, CDR2 FYNNEI. This CDR3 has 13 residues. The V end lost 6 bases, the J end lost 3 bases, and 12 bases lay between the germline ends. The DNA of the CDR3 is TGTGCCAGCAGGGCAGGACAACTCTACGAGCAGTACTTC. This translates into CASRAGQLYEQYF.

This chain uses TRBV7-9 with TRBJ2-7; TRBD1 aligns across 12 bases. Per germline, CDR1 SEHNR and CDR2 FQNEAQ (reference sequence). The CDR3 sequence is 14 residues long. V dropped 4 bases and J dropped 6; count of bases not matched to a gene: 4. The CDR3 bases are TGTGCCAGCAGCTCGGGACAGGGGGCCTCCGAGCAGTACTTC. Amino acids: CASSSGQGASEQYF.

The genes are TRBV19 and TRBJ1-2; no clear D. CDR3 length equals 14 residues. V was pared by 5 bases and J by 4 bases, with 14 bases between. The V gene's germline CDR1 is LNHDA and CDR2 SQIVND (reference sequence). CDR3 sequence: CASSVGVPIYGYTF. Here the CDR3 DNA reads TGTGCCAGTAGTGTCGGGGTCCCGATCTATGGCTACACCTTC.

This rearrangement joins TRBV7-9 to TRBJ1-2, with a weak D call TRBD1 (5 bases). Germline V lookup: CDR1 SEHNR, CDR2 FQNEAQ (reference sequence). Trimming shortened V by 2 bases and J by 2 bases, and 6 bases separated the two germline ends. This CDR3 has 13 residues. CDR3 coding DNA: TGTGCCAGCAGCTTAAACAGGAACTATGGCTACACCTTC. Translating gives CASSLNRNYGYTF.

The rearrangement uses TRBV7-9 and TRBJ2-3; D perhaps matches TRBD2 (6 bases). Germline CDR1 SEHNR, CDR2 FQNEAQ (reference sequence). The CDR3 sequence is 16 residues long. Trimming removed 5 bases at V and 0 bases at J, with 15 bases between. Here the CDR3 DNA reads TGTGCCAGCAGCCCCTTGGAGGGGAGTAGCACAGATACGCAGTATTTT. Translated: CASSPLEGSSTDTQYF.

The J gene is TRBJ2-2, the V gene TRBV6-6; 9 positions agree with TRBD1. The CDR3 is 16 residues long. V shed 0 bases, J shed 7 bases, and the junction held 6 bases outside the gene matches. Germline V CDR1 and CDR2: MNHNY, SVGAGI (reference sequence). As DNA, the CDR3 is TGTGCCAGCAGTTACTCCGGGACAGGGAGTAACGGGGAGCTGTTTTTT. Translated, it gives CASSYSGTGSNGELFF.

This clone came up a few times. This chain joins TRBV28 and TRBJ1-5, with D unresolved. Trimming left V 7 bases short and J 1 base short, with 5 bases between. Germline assignment: CDR1 MDHEN and CDR2 SYDVKM. The CDR3 extends over 12 amino acids. The CDR3, as DNA: TGTGCCAGCAAGAGAAGCAATCAGCCCCAGCATTTT. Protein sequence: CASKRSNQPQHF.

The rearrangement links TRBV10-3 to TRBJ1-1; possible D gene TRBD1, 6 bases. This CDR3 comprises 14 residues. The germline V gene has CDR1 ENHRY and CDR2 SYGVKD. V lost 7 bases to trimming and J lost 4 bases, with 16 bases between them. As DNA, the CDR3 is TGTGCCATCAAAGGTACAGGGTCGAGCACTGAAGCTTTCTTT. Residues: CAIKGTGSSTEAFF.

In this sample, this clone turned up once. The genes are TRBV6-6 and TRBJ2-7; D not resolved. Germline V lookup: CDR1 MNHNY, CDR2 SVGAGI (reference sequence). Deletions cut 2 bases from V and 0 bases from J, with 5 bases between. The CDR3 sequence is 13 residues long. CDR3 in amino acids: CASSYRSSYEQYF. In nucleotides, the CDR3 is TGTGCCAGCAGTTACCGCAGCTCCTACGAGCAGTACTTC.

This clone was seen a single time. V gene TRBV21-1 combines with J gene TRBJ2-7; the table's D gene call, TRBD1, was not cross checked with the DNA. TRBV21-1 is a pseudogene locus. This CDR3 contains 18 residues. The CDR3 protein is CASSKVGRQGCHTYEQYF. The DNA for the CDR3 is TGTGCCAGCAGCAAAGTAGGACGGCAGGGATGCCATACCTACGAGCAGTACTTC.